This T cell receptor beta chain was captured in a study of CD8 T cells in ankylosing spondylitis. Library preparation for TCR beta used quantitative 5'-RACE with molecular barcodes. TCRdb analysed the 5' RACE reads with MiXCR anew, one entry per CDR3 protein. The table shows under 250,000 distinct CDR3 sequences, with roughly 32% occurring only once. Overall study results and limits: Both synovial fluid and blood in reactive arthritis had previously been reported to carry some motif variants. For ankylosing spondylitis blood, a TCR beta motif of 8 or 9 highly homologous variants appeared characteristic.

In the case of this clonotype: Its matching antigen is unknown.

This CDR3 spans 14 amino acids. J gave up 13 bases and V 4 bases, and 10 bases lay outside the gene matches. Germline values: CDR1 MRHNA, CDR2 SNTAGT. Sequencing input: blood, either unsorted or a sorted T cell fraction (not recorded which). The V call is TRBV6-4, the J call TRBJ1-6, with 7 bases identical to TRBD1. The source of this sequence is a male donor with ankylosing spondylitis or in good health (not recorded which). The CDR3 bases are TGTGCCAGCAGTGGGCGGGACAGATGTTTGCCCCTCCACTTT. Residues: CASSGRDRCLPLHF.